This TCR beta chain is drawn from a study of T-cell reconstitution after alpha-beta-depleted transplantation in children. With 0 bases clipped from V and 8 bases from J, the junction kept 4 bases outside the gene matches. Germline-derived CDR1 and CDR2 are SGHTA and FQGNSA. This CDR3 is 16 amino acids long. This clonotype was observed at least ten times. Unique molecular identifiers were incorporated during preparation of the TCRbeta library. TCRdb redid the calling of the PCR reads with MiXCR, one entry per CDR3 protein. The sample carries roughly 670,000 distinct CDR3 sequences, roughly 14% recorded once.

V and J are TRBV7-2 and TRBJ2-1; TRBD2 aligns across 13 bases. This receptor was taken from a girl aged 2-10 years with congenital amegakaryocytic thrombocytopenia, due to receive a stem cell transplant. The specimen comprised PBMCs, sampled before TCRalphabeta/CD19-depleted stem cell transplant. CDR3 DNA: TGTGCCAGCAGCTTAGCGGGGACTAGCGGGATCTATGAGCAGTTCTTC. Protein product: CASSLAGTSGIYEQFF.